Here is one TCR beta chain with its context. The antigen is unknown. The CDR3 extends over 16 amino acids. Trimming removed 1 base from V and 8 bases from J, with 18 bases in between. CDR1 is MNHEY, CDR2 SVGEGT, per germline. Cultured CD4+ T-cell DNA underwent Oncomine TCR Beta short-read sequencing. Using its own MiXCR run on the PCR reads, TCRdb lists one record per CDR3 protein. The table lists about 6,500 distinct CDR3 sequences, over 50% of them singletons. These data come from a study of vaccination and CD4 T cells after COVID-19. The study, taken as a whole, reports: Convalescent patients had a median roughly 87% of reactive clones appearing only post-vaccination.

Treatment of the sample: roughly ten-day PBMC culture with coronavirus spike peptide pools or control peptides (ViraFEST assay). It was before the COVID-19 pandemic (2011-2018) that the unexposed donor's CD4+ T cells were collected. This chain joins TRBV6-2 or TRBV6-3 and TRBJ1-3, with a weak D call TRBD1 (5 bases). This TCR derives from a human donor in good health. Material: CD4+ T cells from blood, cultured in vitro. The CDR3 loop reads CASSYWGWAVSYTIYF. CDR3 coding DNA: TGTGCCAGCAGTTACTGGGGGTGGGCAGTAAGTTACACCATATATTTT.